This TCR beta chain came from a study of graft-versus-host responses after intestinal transplantation. For the study at large: Transplant recipients had multivisceral, liver-intestinal, or isolated intestinal grafts. Induction with anti-thymocyte globulin, then tacrolimus and steroids for roughly three years, was given to all recipients. Whole-study findings and limits: With peak circulating GvH clone levels came an association with early post-transplant HvG declines. High graft-versus-host to host-versus-graft clonal ratios were found in allografts of patients who had graft-donor T cell macrochimerism.

Sequencing was performed with immunoSEQ multiplex PCR; in TCRdb, only in-frame clones are kept and a portion is missing. The data hold 50,000 to 75,000 clones, with roughly 90% observed a single time. Trimming removed 5 bases at V and 8 bases at J, with 6 bases between. There are 10 residues in the CDR3. Germline V lookup: CDR1 SEHNR, CDR2 FQNEAQ (reference sequence). Remarks on this clone: The target antigen is unknown.

This TCR derives from a human donor who was the organ donor for an intestinal transplant. The source was unstimulated CD8+ T cells sorted from spleen or lymph node cells, collected before transplant. The chain couples TRBV7-9 to TRBJ1-2; no clear D. In nucleotides, the CDR3 is TGTGCCAGCAGCCCGGTCGGCTACACCTTC. It encodes CASSPVGYTF.